The subject of this entry is one T cell receptor (beta chain). Its antigen remains unidentified. Qualities for individual bases were not recorded, and no much larger clone is one base off. The germline V gene (reference sequence) sets CDR1 to SGHNT and CDR2 to YYREEE. From its cysteine to its phenylalanine, the CDR3 spans 14 amino acids. CDR3 DNA only is kept here, 42 bases in frame from base 1. V drops 5 bases and J drops 5 bases, leaving 16 bases in between. This record belongs to a study of blood T cell repertoires in COVID-19 (dated by TCRdb to the early 2020s). For the study in its entirety: The collaborator samples originated in the United States, Italy and Spain and spanned the acute and convalescent phases of COVID-19. Where HLA class I and class II types were available, the types were taken from metadata supplied by the sample provider, not from assay-based typing. The samples were drawn from the first 160 participants of the ongoing ImmuneRACE study and from 950 to 1,500 subjects provided by 6 global collaborators. The material from the prospective study consisted of cDNA or gDNA derived from T cells, B-cell-depleted T cells, or PBMCs. A de-identified subject ID, COVID-19 status, age in years and sex were almost always included in the sample metadata. A freely available public database, intended as a resource for researchers studying the immune response to SARS-CoV-2, is where the repertoires were released. Subjects who had been exposed to COVID-19, were actively infected with it, or had recovered from it provided the deeply sampled blood TCRbeta repertoires that made up the dataset. Points the paper makes about the study in general: The quantity of clinical and demographic metadata differed by source and by participant and was supplied without curation.

Each collaborating institution followed its own protocols to collect whole blood in K2EDTA tubes. Collaborator samples were shipped for TCRbeta analysis as frozen whole blood, isolated PBMCs, or DNA extracted from either sample type. TCRbeta CDR3 regions were amplified from genomic DNA by means of the immunoSEQ Assay, a bias-controlled multiplex PCR. The original pipeline was this. The number of nucleated cells in each sample was estimated by amplification of reference gene primers within the assay. To quantify the absolute abundance of each unique TCRbeta CDR3 rearrangement, sequence reads were collapsed and filtered. For each sample, productive Simpson clonality was calculated by taking the square root of Simpson's diversity index across productive rearrangements. The source is immuneACCESS, and TCRdb retained only in-frame sequences with V and J called. Part of the clones is not carried over; for the studies checked, unresolved V genes explain less than half of this, and the remainder is unexplained. That table gives V, J and clone size, and the DNA gave D and trimming. The sample table shows 150,000 or so clones, and approximately 80% are seen once. The ten largest make up 30% to 45% of the sample.

The V and J segments used are TRBV5-4 and TRBJ1-2; confidence is insufficient to name the D gene. The origin of this receptor is a human donor in a cohort sampled during active COVID-19. Source material: peripheral blood. The CDR3 protein sequence reads: CASRLGRESYGYTF. In nucleotides, the sequence is TGTGCCAGCAGGCTAGGGAGAGAGTCGTATGGCTACACCTTC.